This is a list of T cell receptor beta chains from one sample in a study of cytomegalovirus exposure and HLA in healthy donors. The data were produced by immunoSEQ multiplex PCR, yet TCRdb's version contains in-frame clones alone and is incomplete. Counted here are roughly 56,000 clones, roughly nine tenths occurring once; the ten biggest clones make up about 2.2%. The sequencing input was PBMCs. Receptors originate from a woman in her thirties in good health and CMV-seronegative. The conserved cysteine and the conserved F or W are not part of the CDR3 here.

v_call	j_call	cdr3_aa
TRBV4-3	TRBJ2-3	ASSQGWTSGADTQY
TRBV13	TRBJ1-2	ASSPSGPGGYGYT
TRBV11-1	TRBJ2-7	ASSIDRGEHEQY
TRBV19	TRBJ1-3	ASLGRAGNTIY
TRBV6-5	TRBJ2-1	ASSELYNEQF
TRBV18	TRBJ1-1	ASSPQRMTGTEAF
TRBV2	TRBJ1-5	ASIQGVNQPQH
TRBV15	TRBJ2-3	ATSRDSGRALGTDTQY
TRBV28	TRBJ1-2	ASSSGGPNYGYT
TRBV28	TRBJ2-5	ASSEQGRETQY
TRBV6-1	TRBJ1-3	ASIRQGPGNTIY
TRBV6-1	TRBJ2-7	ASSSGTSGTDEQY
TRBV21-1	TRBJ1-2	ASSRTGAVSGYT
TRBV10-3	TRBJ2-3	AISEFPAGVTDTQY
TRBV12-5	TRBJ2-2	ASGLWPSPGELF
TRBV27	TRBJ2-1	ASSPIPSSSYNEQF
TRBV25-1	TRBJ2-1	ASSPQDTGAYNEQF
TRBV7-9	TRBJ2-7	ASSGTSLTYEQY
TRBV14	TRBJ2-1	ASSQDTGTQPYNEQF
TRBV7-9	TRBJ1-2	ASSPPQAYYGYT
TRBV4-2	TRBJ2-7	ATAARGRDEQY
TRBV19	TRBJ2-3	ASSEGLAGTDTQY
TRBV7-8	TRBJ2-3	ASRWTGDTQY
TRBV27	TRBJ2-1	ASSLRAPDRDGGNEQF
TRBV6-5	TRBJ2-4	ASSHPGAAKNIQY
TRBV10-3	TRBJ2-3	AIRGGRPTDTQY
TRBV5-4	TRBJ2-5	ASSLPSVQETQY
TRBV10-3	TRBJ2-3	ATTPTSGSTDTQY
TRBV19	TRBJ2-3	ASSSSEGDTQY
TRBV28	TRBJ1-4	ASSPSGTEEKLF
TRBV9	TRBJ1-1	ASSVRGDSLNTEAF
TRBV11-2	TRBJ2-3	ASSQGLLSLTDTQY
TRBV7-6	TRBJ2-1	ASSLVLGFSGGQF
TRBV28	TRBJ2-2	ASSLTNANTGELF
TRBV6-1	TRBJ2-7	ASSDNLQGVEQY
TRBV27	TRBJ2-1	ASSGLGLAGQQNEQF
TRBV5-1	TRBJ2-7	ASSFTENEQY
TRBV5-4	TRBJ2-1	ASSSATSGRENEQF
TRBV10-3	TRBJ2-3	ATRTSGSGTDTQY
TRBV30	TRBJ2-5	AWTQGGQETQY
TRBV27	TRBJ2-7	ASSLASGSDEQY
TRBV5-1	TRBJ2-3	ASSRGVDRATDTQY
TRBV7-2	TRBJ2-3	ASRAGSTDTQY
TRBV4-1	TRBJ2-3	ASSQRDRVTDTQY
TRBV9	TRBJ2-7	ASSVDPDPGGYEQY
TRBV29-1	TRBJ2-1	SVEDLLVNEQF
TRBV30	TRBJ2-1	AWSVGKAGGRNEQF
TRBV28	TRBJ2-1	ASSWGGRDEQF
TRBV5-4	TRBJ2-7	ASSPASGRASYEQY
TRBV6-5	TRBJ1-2	ASSSGYGYT
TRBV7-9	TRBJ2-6	ASSDPGVRGFSGANVLT
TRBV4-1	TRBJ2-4	ASSQGASGRGRDIQY
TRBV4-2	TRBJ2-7	ASSRTTTSGSDEQY
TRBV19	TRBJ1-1	ASSIGAGAEAF
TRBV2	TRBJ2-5	ASSGNSGIEETQY
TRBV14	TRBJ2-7	ASSRRDRSSYEQY
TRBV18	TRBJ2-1	ASSPGLAGANEQF